This passage covers 8 T cell receptor beta chains from one sample sequenced in a study of metastatic and nonmetastatic thyroid tumors (TCRdb year 2020). The library was generated by PCR. The data were produced on an Illumina HiSeq 4000. In-frame beta chains were kept once TCRdb had trimmed the public reads at Q25 with fastp and called clones with MiXCR. The sample has 15,000 to 20,000 clones on record, roughly 24% of them singletons. About 9.4% of the sample rests with the top ten. No treatment had been received by any patient before thyroid surgery. The sample consisted of adjacent normal tissue. These receptors originate from a female donor with papillary thyroid cancer or a benign thyroid nodule (not recorded which). Some clones in this sample may be carry-over from other donors' samples.

In its sample, this clone was seen many times. This chain links TRBV6-2 or TRBV6-3 with TRBJ1-2; 7 nucleotides agree with TRBD1. V shed 1 base and J 8 bases; nucleotides not matched to a gene: 7. The germline V gene encodes CDR1 MNHEY and CDR2 SVGEGT. The CDR3 has 14 amino acids. The CDR3, as DNA: TGTGCCAGCAGTTACTGGGACAGCCTTCGGGGCTACACCTTC. Translated, it gives CASSYWDSLRGYTF.

V is TRBV7-9 and J is TRBJ2-1, with D hard to call. CDR1 SEHNR and CDR2 FQNEAQ come from the germline V gene (reference sequence). There are 15 residues in the CDR3. The V and J ends lost 5 bases and 5 bases respectively, with 16 bases between them. The DNA of the CDR3 is TGTGCCAGCAGCGGATTCTTCATCGGGCACAATGAGCAGTTCTTC. This gives the protein CASSGFFIGHNEQFF.

This clone was observed a few times. V is TRBV28 and J is TRBJ2-7; D gene ambiguous. The CDR3 sequence is 11 residues long. Germline lookup yields CDR1 MDHEN and CDR2 SYDVKM. Trimming took off 5 bases at V and 2 bases at J, with 4 bases between the two ends. The CDR3 reads CASSAAYEQYF. CDR3 sequence (DNA): TGTGCCAGCAGTGCCGCCTACGAGCAGTACTTC.

This clone came up a few times. The CDR3 bases are TGTGCCAGCAGTTTCGTGAGTCGCGAACCAATATACGAGCAGTACTTC. Its translation: CASSFVSREPIYEQYF. The chain carries TRBV6-2 or TRBV6-3 and TRBJ2-7; D unclear. V was shortened by 4 bases and J by 4 bases, with 20 bases between the two germline ends. Germline loops: CDR1 MNHEY, CDR2 SVGEGT. The CDR3 totals 16 residues.

This clone was seen many times. The chain is built from TRBV15 and TRBJ2-7, with 8 positions matching TRBD2. Looked up from germline, CDR1 is LNHNV and CDR2 is YYDKDF (reference sequence). V dropped 5 bases and J dropped 0; count of bases not matched to a gene: 6. This CDR3 contains 15 residues. The CDR3 loop reads CATSRRGGASYEQYF. In DNA, the CDR3 is TGTGCCACCAGCCGTCGGGGGGGGGCCTCCTACGAGCAGTACTTC.

V gene TRBV3-1 combines with J gene TRBJ1-2; D ambiguous. The V end lost 7 bases, the J end lost 7 bases, and 16 bases lay between the germline ends. The germline gives CDR1 LGHDT, CDR2 YNNKEL (reference sequence). The CDR3 runs 13 residues. The CDR3 loop reads CASIPGEESGYTF. The CDR3 DNA reads TGTGCCAGCATCCCCGGGGAAGAGTCTGGCTACACCTTC.

This clone was detected a few times. The chain employs TRBV6-1 and TRBJ1-4; D is unresolved. CDR1 MNHNS and CDR2 SASEGT come from the germline V gene. Trimming left V 2 bases short and J 8 bases short, with 12 bases between. The CDR3 has 14 amino acids. CDR3 loop: CASSEMGSGEKLFF. CDR3 in DNA: TGTGCCAGCAGTGAAATGGGGTCGGGCGAAAAACTGTTTTTT.

By sample share, this clone is medium-sized. This specimen includes other DNA sequences encoding the same CDR3. This chain uses TRBV19 with TRBJ2-2; 7 bases are shared with TRBD2. Germline assignment: CDR1 LNHDA and CDR2 SQIVND (reference sequence). The CDR3 length is 12 residues. The junction had 8 bases not matched to a gene; V was cut back by 11 bases and J by 8 bases. The CDR3: CAGMGGGGELFF. The CDR3 nucleotides are TGTGCCGGAATGGGCGGGGGTGGGGAGCTGTTTTTT.